This TCR beta chain came from a study of Tregs in tolerant kidney transplant recipients. Study results and caveats: Findings come from small patient numbers and require larger validation. No direct test of biological reproducibility was done here. Tregs expanded with activated donor B cells seemed most donor-specific.

Comment on this clone: Its target is not known.

Thawed PBMCs were FACS-sorted into unstimulated CD4+CD25+CD127- regulatory T cells, CD4+CD25- non-regulatory cells, CD4 and CD8 cells. The table came from immunoSEQ multiplex PCR; TCRdb's copy has only in-frame clones and leaves some out. The sample yields about 240,000 clones, roughly 80% seen once. This CDR3 is 16 amino acids long. Germline V lookup: CDR1 MNHNY, CDR2 SVGAGI (reference sequence). The V end was cut by 2 bases, the J end by 6 bases, with 17 bases between. Sequenced material: CD4+ T cells from blood. The chain employs TRBV6-6 and TRBJ2-1; tentative D call: TRBD1 (5 bases). The sequence was obtained from a human donor in good health. The CDR3 protein is CASSYPVPSGANEQFF. As DNA, the CDR3 is TGTGCCAGCAGTTACCCGGTCCCCAGTGGGGCCAATGAGCAGTTCTTC.